This T cell receptor beta chain was identified during a study of blood T cell repertoires in COVID-19. Germline CDR1 reads SQVTM; CDR2 reads ANQGSEA. Trimming took off 0 bases at V and 6 bases at J, with 18 bases between the two ends. The CDR3 covers 15 residues. The assay was immunoSEQ multiplex PCR, and TCRdb's table has in-frame clones only and misses some. The sample shows around 160,000 clones, 80% to 90% of them seen only once. Only a few counts were recorded for this clone. Sample: peripheral blood. This receptor was taken from a man in his 60s with acute or convalescent COVID-19. The chain links TRBV29-1 to TRBJ2-7; D gene unclear. The CDR3 DNA is TGCAGCGTTGAAGATCCTGAATCGTACCGGAGCGAGCAGTACTTC. Translation gives CSVEDPESYRSEQYF.